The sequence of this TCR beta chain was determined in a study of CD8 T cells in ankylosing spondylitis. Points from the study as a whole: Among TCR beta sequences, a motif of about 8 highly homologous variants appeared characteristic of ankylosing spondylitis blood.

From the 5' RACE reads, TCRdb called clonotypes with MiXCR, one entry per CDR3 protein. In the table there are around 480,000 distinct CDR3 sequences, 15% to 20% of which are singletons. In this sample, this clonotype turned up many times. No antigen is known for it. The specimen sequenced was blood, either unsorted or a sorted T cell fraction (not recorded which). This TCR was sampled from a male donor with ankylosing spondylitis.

The DNA for the CDR3 is TGTGCCAGCAGTTTAGGAGTCAGGAACATTCAGTACTTC. Amino acids: CASSLGVRNIQYF. The chain combines TRBV12-3 or TRBV12-4 with TRBJ2-4; D not certain. Trimming took off 1 base at V and 7 bases at J, with 8 bases between the two ends. This CDR3 contains 13 residues.